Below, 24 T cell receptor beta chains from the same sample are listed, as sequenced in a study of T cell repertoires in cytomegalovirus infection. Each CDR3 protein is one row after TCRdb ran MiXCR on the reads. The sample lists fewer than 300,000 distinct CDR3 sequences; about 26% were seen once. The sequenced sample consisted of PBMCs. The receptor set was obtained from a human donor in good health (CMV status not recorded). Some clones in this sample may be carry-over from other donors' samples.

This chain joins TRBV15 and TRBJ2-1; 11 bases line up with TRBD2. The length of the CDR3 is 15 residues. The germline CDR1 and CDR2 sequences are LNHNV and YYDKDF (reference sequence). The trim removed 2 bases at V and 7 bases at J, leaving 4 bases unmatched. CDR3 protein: CATSRRTSGWNEQFF. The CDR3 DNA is TGTGCCACCAGCAGACGGACTAGCGGGTGGAATGAGCAGTTCTTC.

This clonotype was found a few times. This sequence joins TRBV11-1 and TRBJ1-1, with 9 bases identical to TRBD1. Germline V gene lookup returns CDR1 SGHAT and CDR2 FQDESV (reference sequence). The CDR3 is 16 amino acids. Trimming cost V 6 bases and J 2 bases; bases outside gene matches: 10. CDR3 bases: TGTGCCAGCAGGACCCGGGACAGGGTCCCAAACACTGAAGCTTTCTTT. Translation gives CASRTRDRVPNTEAFF.

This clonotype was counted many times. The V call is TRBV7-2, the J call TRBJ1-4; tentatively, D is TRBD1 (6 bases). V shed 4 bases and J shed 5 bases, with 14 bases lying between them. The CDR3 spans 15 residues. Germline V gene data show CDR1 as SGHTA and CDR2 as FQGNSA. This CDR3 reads CASSYQGRGNEKLFF. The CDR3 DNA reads TGTGCCAGCAGCTACCAAGGGAGGGGGAATGAAAAACTGTTTTTT.

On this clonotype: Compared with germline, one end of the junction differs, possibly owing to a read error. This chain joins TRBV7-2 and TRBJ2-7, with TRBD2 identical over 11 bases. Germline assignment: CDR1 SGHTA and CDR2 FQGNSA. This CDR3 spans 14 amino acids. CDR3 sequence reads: CAGSLAGGAYEQYF. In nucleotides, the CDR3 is TGTGCCGGCAGCTTAGCGGGGGGGGCCTACGAGCAGTACTTC.

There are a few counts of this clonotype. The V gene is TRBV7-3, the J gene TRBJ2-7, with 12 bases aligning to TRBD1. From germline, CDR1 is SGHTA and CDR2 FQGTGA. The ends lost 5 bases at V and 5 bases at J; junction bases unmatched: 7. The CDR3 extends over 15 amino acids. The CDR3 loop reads CASSARDRGRHEQYF. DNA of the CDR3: TGTGCCAGCAGCGCCCGGGACAGGGGGCGGCACGAGCAGTACTTC.

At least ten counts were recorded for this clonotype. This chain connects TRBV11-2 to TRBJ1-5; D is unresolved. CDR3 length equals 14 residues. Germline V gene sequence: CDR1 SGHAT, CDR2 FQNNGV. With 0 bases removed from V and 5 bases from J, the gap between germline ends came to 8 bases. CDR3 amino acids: CASSLESGYQPQHF. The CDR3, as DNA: TGTGCCAGCAGCTTAGAATCAGGTTATCAGCCCCAGCATTTT. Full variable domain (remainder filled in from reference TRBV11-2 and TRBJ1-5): EAGVAQSPRYKIIEKRQSVAFWCNPISGHATLYWYQQILGQGPKLLIQFQNNGVVDDSQLPKDRFSAERLKGVDSTLKIQPAKLEDSAVYLCASSLESGYQPQHFGDGTRLSIL.

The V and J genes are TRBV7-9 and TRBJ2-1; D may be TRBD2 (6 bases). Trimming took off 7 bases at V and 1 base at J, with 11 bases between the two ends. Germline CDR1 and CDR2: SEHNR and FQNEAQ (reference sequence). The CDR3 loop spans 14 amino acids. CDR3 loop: CASTLGGSYNEQFF. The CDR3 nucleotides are TGTGCCAGCACCCTGGGGGGTTCCTACAATGAGCAGTTCTTC.

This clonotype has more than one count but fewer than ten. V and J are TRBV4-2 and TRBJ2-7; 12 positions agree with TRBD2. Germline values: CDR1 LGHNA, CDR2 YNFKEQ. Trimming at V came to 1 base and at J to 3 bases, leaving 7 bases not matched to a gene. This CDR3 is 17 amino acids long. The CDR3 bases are TGTGCCAGCAGCCAAGCTCTAGCGGGGGGGGTTATCTACGAGCAGTACTTC. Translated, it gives CASSQALAGGVIYEQYF.

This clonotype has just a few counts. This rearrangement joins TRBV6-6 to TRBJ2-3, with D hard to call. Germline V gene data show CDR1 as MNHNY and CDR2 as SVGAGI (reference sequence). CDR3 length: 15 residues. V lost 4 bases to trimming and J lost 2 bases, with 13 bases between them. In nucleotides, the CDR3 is TGTGCCAGCAGTTTTCCCAAAAGCCCCACAGATACGCAGTATTTT. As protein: CASSFPKSPTDTQYF.

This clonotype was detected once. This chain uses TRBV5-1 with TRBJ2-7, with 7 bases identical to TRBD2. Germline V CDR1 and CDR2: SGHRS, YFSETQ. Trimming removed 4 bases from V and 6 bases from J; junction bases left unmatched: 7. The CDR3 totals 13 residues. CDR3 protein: CASSPSAGPEQYF. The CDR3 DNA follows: TGCGCCAGCAGCCCATCAGCGGGACCCGAGCAGTACTTC.

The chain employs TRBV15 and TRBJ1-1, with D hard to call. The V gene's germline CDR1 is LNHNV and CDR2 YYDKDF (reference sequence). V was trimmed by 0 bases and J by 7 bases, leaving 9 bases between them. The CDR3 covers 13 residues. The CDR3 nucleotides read TGTGCCACCAGCAGAGATCGAAGGTATGAAGCTTTCTTT. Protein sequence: CATSRDRRYEAFF.

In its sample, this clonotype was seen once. The DNA for the CDR3 is TGCAGTGCTAGATCAGGAGCGGGGGGGCCTACAGATACGCAGTATTTT. Protein product: CSARSGAGGPTDTQYF. The gene calls are TRBV20-1 and TRBJ2-3; 10 positions agree with TRBD2. V gave up 2 bases and J gave up 3 bases; unmatched junction bases: 8. CDR1 DFQATT and CDR2 SNEGSKA come from the germline V gene (reference sequence). The CDR3 has 16 amino acids.

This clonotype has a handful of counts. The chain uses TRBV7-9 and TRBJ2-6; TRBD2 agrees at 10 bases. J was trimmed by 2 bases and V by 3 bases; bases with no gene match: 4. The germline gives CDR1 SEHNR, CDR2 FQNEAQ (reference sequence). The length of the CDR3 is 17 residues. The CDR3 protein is CASSFRLAGAGANVLTF. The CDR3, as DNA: TGTGCCAGCAGCTTCCGGCTAGCGGGAGCTGGGGCCAACGTCCTGACTTTC.

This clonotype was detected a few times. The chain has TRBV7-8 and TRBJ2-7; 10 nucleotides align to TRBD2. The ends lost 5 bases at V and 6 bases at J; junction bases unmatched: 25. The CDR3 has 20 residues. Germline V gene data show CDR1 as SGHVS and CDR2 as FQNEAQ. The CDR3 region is CASSPYLSRAGGPLRREQYF. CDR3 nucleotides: TGTGCCAGCAGCCCGTACCTTTCTCGAGCGGGAGGGCCTTTGAGGCGCGAGCAGTACTTC. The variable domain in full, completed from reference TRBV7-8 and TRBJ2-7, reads GAGVSQSPRYKVAKRGQDVALRCDPISGHVSLFWYQQALGQGPEFLTYFQNEAQLDKSGLPSDRFFAERPEGSVSTLKIQRTQQEDSAVYLCASSPYLSRAGGPLRREQYFGPGTRLTVT.

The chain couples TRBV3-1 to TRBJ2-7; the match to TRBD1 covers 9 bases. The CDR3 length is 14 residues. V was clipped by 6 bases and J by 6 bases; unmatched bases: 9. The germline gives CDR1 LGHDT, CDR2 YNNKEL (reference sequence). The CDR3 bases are TGTGCCAGCAGTCTTTGGACAGGGGACGGCGAGCAGTACTTC. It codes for CASSLWTGDGEQYF.

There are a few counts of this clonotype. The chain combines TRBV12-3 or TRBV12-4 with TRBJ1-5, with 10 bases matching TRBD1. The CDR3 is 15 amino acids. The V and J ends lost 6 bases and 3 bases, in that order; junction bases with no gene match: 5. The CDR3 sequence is CASRKTGGHNQPQHF. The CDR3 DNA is TGTGCCAGCAGGAAGACAGGGGGCCACAATCAGCCCCAGCATTTT.

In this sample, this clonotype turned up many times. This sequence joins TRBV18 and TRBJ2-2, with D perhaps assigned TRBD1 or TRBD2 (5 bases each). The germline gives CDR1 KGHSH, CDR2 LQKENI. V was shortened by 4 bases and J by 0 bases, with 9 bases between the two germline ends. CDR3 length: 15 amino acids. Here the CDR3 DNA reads TGTGCCAGCTCACGTGGGGGATCGAACACCGGGGAGCTGTTTTTT. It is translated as CASSRGGSNTGELFF.

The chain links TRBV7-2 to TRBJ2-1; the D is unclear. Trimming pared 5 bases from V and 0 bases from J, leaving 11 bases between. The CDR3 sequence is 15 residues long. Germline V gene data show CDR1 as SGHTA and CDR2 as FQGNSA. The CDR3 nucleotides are TGTGCCAGCAGCCCATCGCCGGCCTCCTACAATGAGCAGTTCTTC. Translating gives CASSPSPASYNEQFF.

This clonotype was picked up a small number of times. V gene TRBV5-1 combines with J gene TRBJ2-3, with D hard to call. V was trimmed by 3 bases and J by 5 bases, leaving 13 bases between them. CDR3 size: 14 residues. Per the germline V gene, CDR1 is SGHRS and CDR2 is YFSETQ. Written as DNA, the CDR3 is TGCGCCAGCAGCTCTGCGCCCCCTGGAGATACGCAGTATTTT. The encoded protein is CASSSAPPGDTQYF.

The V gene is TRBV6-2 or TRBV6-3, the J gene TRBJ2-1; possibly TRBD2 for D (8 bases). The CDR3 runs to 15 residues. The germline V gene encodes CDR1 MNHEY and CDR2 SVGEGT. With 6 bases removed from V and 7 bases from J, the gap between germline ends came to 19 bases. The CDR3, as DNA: TGTGCCAGCAGCAGTAGCGGGATCAGGGGGAATGAGCAGTTCTTC. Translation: CASSSSGIRGNEQFF.

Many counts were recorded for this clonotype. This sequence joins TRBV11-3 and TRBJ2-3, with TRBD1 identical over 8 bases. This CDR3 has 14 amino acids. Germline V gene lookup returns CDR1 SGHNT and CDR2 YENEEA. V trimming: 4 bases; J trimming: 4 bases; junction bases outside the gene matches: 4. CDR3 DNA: TGTGCCAGCAGCTCTCGGACAGGGCCAGATACGCAGTATTTT. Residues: CASSSRTGPDTQYF.

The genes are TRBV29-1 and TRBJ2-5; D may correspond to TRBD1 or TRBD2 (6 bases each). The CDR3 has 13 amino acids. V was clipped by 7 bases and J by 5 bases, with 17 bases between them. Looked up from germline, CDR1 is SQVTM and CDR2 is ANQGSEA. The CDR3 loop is CSGRSGEVETQYF. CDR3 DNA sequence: TGCAGCGGTAGGTCAGGGGAGGTGGAGACCCAGTACTTC. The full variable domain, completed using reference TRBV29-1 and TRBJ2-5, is SAVISQKPSRDICQRGTSLTIQCQVDSQVTMMFWYRQQPGQSLTLIATANQGSEATYESGFVIDKFPISRPNLTFSTLTVSNMSPEDSSIYLCSGRSGEVETQYFGPGTRLLVL.

CDR3 protein: CASSYLGLARQETQYF. CDR3 nucleotide sequence: TGTGCCAGCAGTTACTTGGGACTAGCGAGACAAGAGACCCAGTACTTC. The chain combines TRBV6-2 or TRBV6-3 with TRBJ2-5; TRBD2 matches 10 bases. The CDR3 spans 16 residues. Germline V lookup: CDR1 MNHEY, CDR2 SVGEGT. Trimming cost V 1 base and J 2 bases; bases outside gene matches: 4.

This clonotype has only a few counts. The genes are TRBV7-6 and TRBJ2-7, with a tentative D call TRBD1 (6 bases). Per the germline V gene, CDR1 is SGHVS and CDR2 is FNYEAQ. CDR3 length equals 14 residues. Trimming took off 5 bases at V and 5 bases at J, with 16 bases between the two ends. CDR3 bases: TGTGCCAGCAGCCCGCAGGGGCCCCCCGACGAGCAGTACTTC. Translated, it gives CASSPQGPPDEQYF.